This T cell receptor beta chain was sequenced for a study of vaccination effects on CD4 cells after COVID-19. Once cultured for 10 days, the cells underwent separation to obtain CD4+ T cells. On this clone itself: The antigen is undetermined.

The table came from immunoSEQ multiplex PCR; TCRdb's copy has only in-frame clones and leaves some out. The sample carries 65,000 to 80,000 clones, 70% to 80% recorded once. The V gene's germline CDR1 is KGHDR and CDR2 SFDVKD. Between the trimmed V and J ends, which lost 9 bases and 0 bases, there was a span of 11 bases. The CDR3 consists of 14 residues. The chain uses TRBV24-1 and TRBJ1-5, with a weak D call TRBD1 (6 bases). The specimen comprised CD4+ T cells from PBMCs cultured without peptide, sampled before COVID-19 vaccination. The TCR originated in a human donor who received a COVID-19 vaccine. CDR3 nucleotides: TGTGCCACCGCAGGACAGTATAGCAATCAGCCCCAGCATTTT. Translating it yields CATAGQYSNQPQHF.